A selection of T cell receptor beta chains follows, all from one sample in a study of control samples from healthy donors and cancer patients. Method: immunoSEQ multiplex PCR; TCRdb's copy keeps in-frame clones and lacks some. The repertoire includes under 200,000 clones, 90% to 95% of them detected once, and about 1.6% sits in the top ten. The sequenced sample was blood. These receptors all stem from a woman in her twenties or thirties in good health. The CDR3 runs from the conserved cysteine through the conserved F or W. Each record gives: V gene, J gene, CDR3 protein.

v_call: TRBV30
j_call: TRBJ2-6
cdr3_aa: CAWRSSGANVLTF

v_call: TRBV5-1
j_call: TRBJ1-4
cdr3_aa: CASSLRDGNEKLFF

v_call: TRBV29-1
j_call: TRBJ1-1
cdr3_aa: CSVKWRGTEAFF

v_call: TRBV25-1
j_call: TRBJ2-7
cdr3_aa: CASRSQGGSYEQYF

v_call: TRBV27
j_call: TRBJ2-7
cdr3_aa: CASSFGTGAYEQYF

v_call: TRBV5-6
j_call: TRBJ2-7
cdr3_aa: CASSFRGPGAPSSYEQYF

v_call: TRBV11-3
j_call: TRBJ1-1
cdr3_aa: CASSLVRARNTEAFF

v_call: TRBV30
j_call: TRBJ1-2
cdr3_aa: CAWNEDRLNYGYTF

v_call: TRBV19
j_call: TRBJ2-3
cdr3_aa: CASSASGSTDTQYF

v_call: TRBV30
j_call: TRBJ1-1
cdr3_aa: CAWSSQGGRDTEAFF